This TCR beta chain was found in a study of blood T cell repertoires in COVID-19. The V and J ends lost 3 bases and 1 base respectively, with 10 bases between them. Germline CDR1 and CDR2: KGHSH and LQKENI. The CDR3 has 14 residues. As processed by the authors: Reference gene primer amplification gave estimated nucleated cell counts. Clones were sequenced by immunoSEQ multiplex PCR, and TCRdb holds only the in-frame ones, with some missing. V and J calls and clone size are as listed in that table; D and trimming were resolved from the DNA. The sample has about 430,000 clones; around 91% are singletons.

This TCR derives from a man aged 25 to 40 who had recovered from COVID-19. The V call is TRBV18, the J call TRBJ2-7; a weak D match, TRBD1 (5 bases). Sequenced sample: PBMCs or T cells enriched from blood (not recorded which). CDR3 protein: CASSPLSGSYEQYF. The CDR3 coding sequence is TGTGCCAGCTCACCCCTTTCAGGGTCCTACGAGCAGTACTTC.